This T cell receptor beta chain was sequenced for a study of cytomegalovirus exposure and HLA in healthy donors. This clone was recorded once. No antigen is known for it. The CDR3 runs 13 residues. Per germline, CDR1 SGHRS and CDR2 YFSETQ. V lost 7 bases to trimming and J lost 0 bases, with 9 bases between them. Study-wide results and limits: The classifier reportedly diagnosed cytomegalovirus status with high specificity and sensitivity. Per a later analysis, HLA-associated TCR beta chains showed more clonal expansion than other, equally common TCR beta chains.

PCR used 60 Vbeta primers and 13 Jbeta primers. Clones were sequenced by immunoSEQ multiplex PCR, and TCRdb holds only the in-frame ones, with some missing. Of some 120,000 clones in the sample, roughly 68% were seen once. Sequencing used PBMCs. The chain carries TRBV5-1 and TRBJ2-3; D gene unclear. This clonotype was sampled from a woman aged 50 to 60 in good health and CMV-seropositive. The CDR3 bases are TGCGCCAGCCATCGGTCGAGCACAGATACGCAGTATTTT. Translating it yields CASHRSSTDTQYF.